This T cell receptor (beta chain) was sequenced in a study of T cells after yellow fever vaccination. Points from the study as a whole: Weaker, the secondary response had a peak occurring faster, on day 5 versus 15. Reappearing after the booster were most of the clones from primary vaccination (about 96% CD4, approximately 85% CD8).

A universal primer site and UMIs were added as TCR cDNA was made by 5'RACE template switching. TCRdb called the 5' RACE reads again in MiXCR, with one record for every CDR3 protein. The table has 60,000 to 75,000 distinct CDR3 sequences, approximately 7% seen once; the top ten hold roughly 35%. This clonotype was observed a few times. The antigen is undetermined. CDR1 is MNHNS, CDR2 SASEGT, per germline. V was trimmed by 4 bases and J by 10 bases, leaving 19 bases between them. The CDR3 spans 15 residues. This specimen was CD8+ T cells sorted from PBMCs, taken about 49 days after the first yellow fever vaccination. This clonotype was obtained from a man between 18 and 35 years old who received the YFV17D yellow fever vaccine. The chain couples TRBV6-1 to TRBJ1-4, with a weak D call TRBD1 (6 bases). The DNA for the CDR3 is TGTGCCAGCAGTGGGGTCGAGGGGGTCCTACGAAAACTGTTTTTT. Translation gives CASSGVEGVLRKLFF.